This T cell receptor beta chain was identified in a study of T cells in Graves' hyperthyroidism and ophthalmopathy. Study-level results: A 13 V-J signature model discriminated ophthalmopathy versus stable hyperthyroidism.

Amplification of TCR beta CDR3 regions used RNA as the template. The primer set for the first-round RT-PCR of the TCR CDR3 was HTBI. Via MiXCR, TCRdb re-called the multiplex PCR reads, giving one row per CDR3 protein. The sample shows some 620,000 distinct CDR3 sequences, 15% to 20% of them seen only once. Researchers defined stable Graves' hyperthyroidism as no ophthalmopathy progression within 18 months. The diagnoses drew upon clinical symptoms, serum thyroxine and TRAb, thyroid ultrasound and orbital computed tomography. The sample holds many counts of this clonotype. The target antigen is unknown. The V end lost 2 bases, the J end lost 3 bases, and 13 bases lay between the germline ends. This CDR3 region has 15 residues. Germline loops: CDR1 SEHNR, CDR2 FQNEAQ (reference sequence).

The rearrangement joins TRBV7-9 to TRBJ1-2; possibly TRBD1 for D (5 bases). Sequenced material: blood. The origin of this receptor is a woman aged 25 to 45 with Graves' hyperthyroidism. CDR3 nucleotides: TGTGCCAGCAGCTTACTCCACCGGGGGGACTATGGCTACACCTTC. Encoded protein: CASSLLHRGDYGYTF.